These 27 T cell receptor beta chains share one sample of origin, sequenced in a study of control samples from healthy donors and cancer patients. Profiling relied on immunoSEQ multiplex PCR, and the TCRdb table lists in-frame clones only, not all of them. This sample has about 68,000 clones, with 75% to 85% found just once. Sample: blood. The receptors shown here come from a man between 60 and 75 years old in good health.

V usage is TRBV28 and J usage is TRBJ1-3; TRBD1 matches 7 bases. Germline trimming cut 3 bases from V and 1 base from J; bases unmatched to any gene: 9. CDR3 length: 17 residues. Germline values: CDR1 MDHEN, CDR2 SYDVKM. The CDR3 sequence is CASSFRGSRESGNTIYF. CDR3 coding DNA: TGTGCCAGCAGTTTCAGGGGGTCCCGAGAATCTGGAAACACCATATATTTT.

This clone came up once. The chain links TRBV12-3 or TRBV12-4 to TRBJ1-1; D not certain. CDR3 size: 11 residues. The V end lost 1 base, the J end lost 9 bases, and 6 bases lay between the germline ends. CDR3: CASSLGRKAFF. The CDR3 nucleotides are TGTGCCAGCAGTTTAGGAAGGAAAGCTTTCTTT.

The CDR3 here is CASSHGTRTTGELFF. The DNA of the CDR3 is TGTGCCAGCAGCCACGGGACTAGAACCACCGGGGAGCTGTTTTTT. The chain employs TRBV7-9 and TRBJ2-2; 8 bases map to TRBD2. Germline values: CDR1 SEHNR, CDR2 FQNEAQ (reference sequence). The CDR3 loop spans 15 amino acids. V dropped 5 bases and J dropped 4; count of bases not matched to a gene: 6.

This chain uses TRBV9 with TRBJ2-1; 10 nucleotides line up with TRBD2. V gave up 0 bases and J gave up 4 bases; unmatched junction bases: 4. The length of the CDR3 is 16 residues. In germline, CDR1 is SGDLS, CDR2 YYNGEE. This CDR3 is CASSVGSSGGYNEQFF. In DNA form, the CDR3 reads TGTGCCAGCAGCGTAGGTAGTAGCGGGGGGTACAATGAGCAGTTCTTC.

As regards this clone: This same CDR3 is encoded by further DNA sequences in the sample. The rearrangement uses TRBV4-1 and TRBJ2-7, with TRBD2 identical over 12 bases. Trimming at V came to 3 bases and at J to 4 bases, leaving 1 base not matched to a gene. The length of the CDR3 is 14 residues. Germline CDR1 MGHRA, CDR2 YSYEKL. The CDR3 DNA reads TGCGCCAGCAGCCAGGGGACTAGCGGGTACGAGCAGTACTTC. It yields the protein CASSQGTSGYEQYF.

The V and J genes are TRBV19 and TRBJ2-7; 7 bases are shared with TRBD2. Germline V CDR1 and CDR2: LNHDA, SQIVND (reference sequence). Trimming took 7 bases from V and 4 from J; bases not matched to a gene: 10. CDR3 length: 14 amino acids. The DNA for the CDR3 is TGTGCCAGTAAACAGACCCAGGGAGGGTACGAGCAGTACTTC. Amino acid sequence: CASKQTQGGYEQYF.

The rearrangement joins TRBV18 to TRBJ2-5; D is undetermined. Trimming pared 6 bases from V and 1 base from J, leaving 6 bases between. Germline lookup yields CDR1 KGHSH and CDR2 LQKENI. CDR3 size: 12 residues. As DNA, the CDR3 is TGTGCCAGCTCCCTTAGCCAAGAGACCCAGTACTTC. The encoded protein is CASSLSQETQYF.

V usage is TRBV5-1 and J usage is TRBJ2-5; TRBD1 is a possible D gene (6 bases). Germline lookup yields CDR1 SGHRS and CDR2 YFSETQ. Deletions cut 1 base from V and 2 bases from J, with 15 bases between. This CDR3 comprises 16 residues. This chain's CDR3 is CASSLPLLDSQETQYF. CDR3 sequence (DNA): TGCGCCAGCAGCTTGCCCCTCCTGGACAGTCAAGAGACCCAGTACTTC.

The rearrangement joins TRBV27 to TRBJ1-6; perhaps TRBD1 as D (6 bases). CDR1 and CDR2 from the germline V gene are MNHEY and SMNVEV (reference sequence). The CDR3 has 15 residues. The V end was cut by 0 bases, the J end by 10 bases, with 13 bases between. CDR3 sequence: CASSLSGGAGSPLHF. CDR3 bases: TGTGCCAGCAGTTTATCGGGGGGCGCGGGATCACCCCTCCACTTT.

J is TRBJ2-3 and V is TRBV28, with TRBD2 matching over 8 bases. Looked up from germline, CDR1 is MDHEN and CDR2 is SYDVKM. The CDR3 loop spans 16 amino acids. V dropped 5 bases and J dropped 4; count of bases not matched to a gene: 11. The CDR3: CASSAWTSWRPDTQYF. CDR3 bases: TGTGCCAGCAGTGCCTGGACTAGCTGGAGGCCAGATACGCAGTATTTT.

The chain uses TRBV4-3 and TRBJ1-6; D may be TRBD1 (5 bases). Germline loops: CDR1 LGHNA, CDR2 YSLEER. V lost 0 bases, J lost 0 bases, and 15 bases lay in between. The CDR3 has 19 residues. The CDR3 DNA is TGCGCCAGCAGCCAAGATGGGACGAAAAGGGGCTCCTATAATTCACCCCTCCACTTT. As protein: CASSQDGTKRGSYNSPLHF.

This chain connects TRBV6-5 to TRBJ2-3; D not resolved. Germline CDR1 and CDR2: MNHEY and SVGAGI. This CDR3 spans 13 amino acids. Trimming shortened V by 2 bases and J by 5 bases, and 8 bases separated the two germline ends. The CDR3 region is CASSYVRRDTQYF. CDR3 nucleotides: TGTGCCAGCAGTTACGTCAGACGAGATACGCAGTATTTT.

The genes are TRBV6-1 and TRBJ2-7, with D perhaps TRBD2 (6 bases). The CDR3 is 16 residues long. The V gene lost 1 base and the J gene lost 4 bases, with 17 bases spanning the gap. From germline, CDR1 is MNHNS and CDR2 SASEGT. The CDR3 nucleotides are TGTGCCAGCAGTGAAGAATGGACTATTTTGAGGTACGAGCAGTACTTC. Encoded protein: CASSEEWTILRYEQYF.

The chain employs TRBV30 and TRBJ2-3; a possible D gene is TRBD2 (5 bases). Germline CDR1 reads GTSNPN; CDR2 reads SVGIG (reference sequence). The V end lost 3 bases, the J end lost 1 base, and 11 bases lay between the germline ends. The CDR3 spans 14 residues. CDR3 nucleotides: TGTGCCTGGAGATCGGGATTAGGCACAGATACGCAGTATTTT. As protein: CAWRSGLGTDTQYF. The whole variable domain, remainder taken from reference TRBV30 and TRBJ2-3, is SQTIHQWPATLVQPVGSPLSLECTVEGTSNPNLYWYRQAAGRGLQLLFYSVGIGQISSEVPQNLSASRPQDRQFILSSKKLLLSDSGFYLCAWRSGLGTDTQYFGPGTRLTVL.

This clone came up a few times. Other nucleotide sequences in the sample specify the same CDR3. The chain recombines TRBV9 with TRBJ2-7, with D perhaps matching TRBD2 (6 bases). Germline V gene lookup returns CDR1 SGDLS and CDR2 YYNGEE. The CDR3 is made up of 14 amino acids. Trimming took off 4 bases at V and 4 bases at J, with 15 bases between the two ends. The CDR3, as DNA: TGTGCCAGCAGCCCCCAGGGAGGACCTTACGAGCAGTACTTC. Protein: CASSPQGGPYEQYF.

This clone has just one count. CDR3 nucleotide sequence: TGTGCCAGCAGTTCGGTTAATACTAATGAAAAACTGTTTTTT. It codes for CASSSVNTNEKLFF. This sequence joins TRBV28 and TRBJ1-4, with D uncertain. With 4 bases removed from V and 2 bases from J, the gap between germline ends came to 8 bases. The CDR3 totals 14 residues. Germline V CDR1 and CDR2: MDHEN, SYDVKM.

The CDR3 region is CASSLELQAAGGPQHF. DNA for the CDR3: TGTGCCAGCAGCTTAGAGCTCCAGGCTGCCGGGGGGCCCCAGCATTTT. The chain joins TRBV7-8 to TRBJ1-5, with D possibly matching TRBD1 (5 bases). Trimming cost V 1 base and J 9 bases, with 19 bases left between them. The CDR3 is made up of 16 amino acids. Looked up from germline, CDR1 is SGHVS and CDR2 is FQNEAQ. Full variable domain (outside the CDR3, taken from reference TRBV7-8 and TRBJ1-5): GAGVSQSPRYKVAKRGQDVALRCDPISGHVSLFWYQQALGQGPEFLTYFQNEAQLDKSGLPSDRFFAERPEGSVSTLKIQRTQQEDSAVYLCASSLELQAAGGPQHFGDGTRLSIL.

The chain is built from TRBV2 and TRBJ1-4, with D hard to call. The CDR3 totals 14 residues. Germline values: CDR1 SNHLY, CDR2 FYNNEI. V lost 7 bases and J 8 bases, leaving 17 bases between the germline ends. The CDR3 protein is CASKTMAGDEKLFF. CDR3 sequence (DNA): TGTGCCAGCAAGACTATGGCAGGAGACGAAAAACTGTTTTTT.

This rearrangement joins TRBV2 to TRBJ1-5; D call uncertain. The CDR3 extends over 13 amino acids. V gave up 2 bases and J gave up 6 bases, with 8 bases separating them. CDR1 is SNHLY and CDR2 is FYNNEI in the germline V gene. The CDR3 spells CASSEFLAQPQHF. CDR3 nucleotides: TGTGCCAGCAGTGAATTCCTGGCTCAGCCCCAGCATTTT.

The chain is built from TRBV6-1 and TRBJ1-2; D gene uncertain. Germline CDR1 is MNHNS and CDR2 is SASEGT. Deletions cut 3 bases from V and 2 bases from J, with 7 bases between. There are 13 residues in the CDR3. The CDR3 bases are TGTGCCAGCAGTGATTTACAGAACTATGGCTACACCTTC. This gives the protein CASSDLQNYGYTF.

The CDR3 loop reads CASSPVGSNSPLHF. For the CDR3, the DNA is TGTGCCAGCAGCCCTGTTGGCAGTAATTCACCCCTCCACTTT. The chain employs TRBV7-2 and TRBJ1-6; D is uncertain. The CDR3 is made up of 14 amino acids. CDR1 and CDR2 from the germline V gene are SGHTA and FQGNSA. The V gene lost 5 bases and the J gene lost 6 bases, with 11 bases spanning the gap.

The chain is built from TRBV27 and TRBJ2-5; 7 nucleotides match TRBD1. CDR3 length: 14 residues. Germline-derived CDR1 and CDR2 are MNHEY and SMNVEV (reference sequence). V was pared by 5 bases and J by 2 bases, with 5 bases of the junction left unmatched. DNA of the CDR3: TGTGCCAGCAGTCGATACAGGGGACAAGAGACCCAGTACTTC. Residues: CASSRYRGQETQYF.

This sequence joins TRBV18 and TRBJ1-1; no clear D. This CDR3 region has 13 residues. CDR1 is KGHSH, CDR2 LQKENI, per germline. V was cut by 2 bases and J by 7 bases, with 11 bases left in between. The CDR3: CASSPVFGDEAFF. The CDR3 DNA is TGTGCCAGCTCACCAGTCTTTGGGGATGAAGCTTTCTTT.

This chain joins TRBV7-2 and TRBJ1-3; tentative D call: TRBD1 (5 bases). The V end was cut by 5 bases, the J end by 7 bases, with 18 bases between. CDR1 and CDR2 (germline): SGHTA, FQGNSA. The CDR3 is made up of 15 amino acids. The CDR3 spells CASSLDSKEPNTIYF. CDR3 nucleotide sequence: TGTGCCAGCAGCCTAGACAGCAAAGAACCCAACACCATATATTTT. Full variable domain (rest looked up from reference TRBV7-2 and TRBJ1-3): GAGVSQSPSNKVTEKGKDVELRCDPISGHTALYWYRQSLGQGLEFLIYFQGNSAPDKSGLPSDRFSAERTGGSVSTLTIQRTQQEDSAVYLCASSLDSKEPNTIYFGEGSWLTVV.

V and J are TRBV7-3 and TRBJ1-1; D uncertain. Trimming removed 5 bases at V and 4 bases at J, with 11 bases between. This CDR3 comprises 13 residues. Germline CDR1 is SGHTA and CDR2 is FQGTGA. CDR3 region: CASSPMGGTEAFF. CDR3 in DNA: TGTGCCAGCAGCCCAATGGGCGGCACTGAAGCTTTCTTT.

V is TRBV6-1 and J is TRBJ2-7; TRBD2 is a possible D gene (6 bases). Germline V CDR1 and CDR2: MNHNS, SASEGT. The CDR3 length is 15 residues. The ends were cut back, 3 bases at V and 4 bases at J, with 16 bases in the middle. Written as DNA, the CDR3 is TGTGCCAGCAGTGACCCGACTAGGGCTCTGTACGAGCAGTACTTC. Residues: CASSDPTRALYEQYF.

This clone appeared a few times. The rearrangement joins TRBV7-2 to TRBJ2-5; 11 bases are a match to TRBD2. With 5 bases clipped from V and 4 bases from J, the junction kept 9 bases outside the gene matches. Germline V CDR1 and CDR2: SGHTA, FQGNSA. This CDR3 comprises 16 residues. In nucleotides, the CDR3 is TGTGCCAGCAGCCCCCGAGTAGCGGGAGGGGGAGAGACCCAGTACTTC. Its protein product is CASSPRVAGGGETQYF.